This T cell receptor beta chain was recorded in a study of cytomegalovirus exposure and HLA in healthy donors. Study results and caveats: Specificity of a few CMV-associated chains for CMV antigens was verified in vitro.

In the PCR, 60 Vbeta and 13 Jbeta primers were used. Method: immunoSEQ multiplex PCR; TCRdb's copy keeps in-frame clones and lacks some. The sample yields roughly 180,000 clones, about four fifths seen once. The germline gives CDR1 MNHNS, CDR2 SASEGT. V was pared by 1 base and J by 2 bases, with 15 bases between. The CDR3 length is 16 residues. A word on this clone: The antigen is undetermined.

The chain links TRBV6-1 to TRBJ2-7, with TRBD1 as a possible D gene (6 bases). The sequenced material came from PBMCs. The TCR sequence derives from a girl aged 5-17 years in good health and CMV-seropositive. CDR3 loop: CASSEEGGRGAYEQYF. In DNA form, the CDR3 reads TGTGCCAGCAGTGAAGAAGGAGGCAGGGGCGCCTACGAGCAGTACTTC.